What follows describes a single TCR beta chain. This entry comes from a study of blood T cell repertoires in COVID-19. Looking at the study overall: Samples taken during acute and convalescent COVID-19 were collected in the United States, Italy and Spain.

The germline V gene encodes CDR1 MNHEY and CDR2 SVGAGI. CDR3 length equals 15 residues. V was clipped by 5 bases and J by 2 bases; unmatched bases: 9. Repertoires were generated with immunoSEQ multiplex PCR, while TCRdb's copy carries only in-frame clones and drops some. The repertoire holds about 110,000 clones, with roughly 81% as singletons. This TCR derives from a man aged 35-49 years with acute or convalescent COVID-19. Sample: peripheral blood. The chain carries TRBV6-5 and TRBJ2-7; 7 bases are shared with TRBD1. CDR3 sequence: CASSLTGDSPYEQYF. The CDR3, as DNA: TGTGCCAGCAGTCTCACAGGGGATTCTCCCTACGAGCAGTACTTC.